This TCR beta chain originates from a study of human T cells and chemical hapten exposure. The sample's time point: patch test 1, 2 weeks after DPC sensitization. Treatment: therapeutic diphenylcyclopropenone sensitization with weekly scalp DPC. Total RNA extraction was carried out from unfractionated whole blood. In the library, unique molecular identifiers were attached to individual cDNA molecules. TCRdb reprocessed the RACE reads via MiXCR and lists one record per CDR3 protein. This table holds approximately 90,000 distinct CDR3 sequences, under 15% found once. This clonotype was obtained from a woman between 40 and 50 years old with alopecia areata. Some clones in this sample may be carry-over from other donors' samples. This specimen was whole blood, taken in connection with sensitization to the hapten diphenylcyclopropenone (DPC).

The CDR3 is CASSPGQVNSPLHF. The CDR3 DNA sequence: TGTGCCAGCTCCCCGGGACAGGTTAATTCACCCCTCCACTTT. The gene calls are TRBV18 and TRBJ1-6; the match to TRBD1 covers 8 bases. Germline loops: CDR1 KGHSH, CDR2 LQKENI. V lost 6 bases to trimming and J lost 6 bases; unmatched junction nucleotides: 4. The CDR3 contains 14 residues.